This T cell receptor (beta chain) was sequenced in a study of early T cells in non-severe SARS-CoV-2 infection. Study-wide results and limits: VDJdb-based matching was biased toward anti-spike CD8 responses and missed private and CD4 specificities.

The CDR3 loop spans 14 amino acids. The J segment lost 7 bases and the V segment lost 5 bases, leaving 8 bases of the junction unmatched. Germline V gene data show CDR1 as SGHTA and CDR2 as FQGNSA. In its sample, this clonotype was seen a few times. Antigen: not known. MiXCR, applied by TCRdb to the 5' RACE reads, yields one record per CDR3 protein. The repertoire holds roughly 60,000 distinct CDR3 sequences, with about 7.1% as singletons. This rearrangement joins TRBV7-2 to TRBJ2-7, with 10 bases matching TRBD1. The TCR was taken from an adult who was a healthcare worker with PCR-confirmed SARS-CoV-2 infection or an uninfected control (not recorded which). Sequencing was performed on whole blood, taken at baseline. The CDR3 DNA reads as TGTGCCAGCAGCCCCCGACAGGGGGCATGGGAGCAGTACTTC. This sequence encodes CASSPRQGAWEQYF.